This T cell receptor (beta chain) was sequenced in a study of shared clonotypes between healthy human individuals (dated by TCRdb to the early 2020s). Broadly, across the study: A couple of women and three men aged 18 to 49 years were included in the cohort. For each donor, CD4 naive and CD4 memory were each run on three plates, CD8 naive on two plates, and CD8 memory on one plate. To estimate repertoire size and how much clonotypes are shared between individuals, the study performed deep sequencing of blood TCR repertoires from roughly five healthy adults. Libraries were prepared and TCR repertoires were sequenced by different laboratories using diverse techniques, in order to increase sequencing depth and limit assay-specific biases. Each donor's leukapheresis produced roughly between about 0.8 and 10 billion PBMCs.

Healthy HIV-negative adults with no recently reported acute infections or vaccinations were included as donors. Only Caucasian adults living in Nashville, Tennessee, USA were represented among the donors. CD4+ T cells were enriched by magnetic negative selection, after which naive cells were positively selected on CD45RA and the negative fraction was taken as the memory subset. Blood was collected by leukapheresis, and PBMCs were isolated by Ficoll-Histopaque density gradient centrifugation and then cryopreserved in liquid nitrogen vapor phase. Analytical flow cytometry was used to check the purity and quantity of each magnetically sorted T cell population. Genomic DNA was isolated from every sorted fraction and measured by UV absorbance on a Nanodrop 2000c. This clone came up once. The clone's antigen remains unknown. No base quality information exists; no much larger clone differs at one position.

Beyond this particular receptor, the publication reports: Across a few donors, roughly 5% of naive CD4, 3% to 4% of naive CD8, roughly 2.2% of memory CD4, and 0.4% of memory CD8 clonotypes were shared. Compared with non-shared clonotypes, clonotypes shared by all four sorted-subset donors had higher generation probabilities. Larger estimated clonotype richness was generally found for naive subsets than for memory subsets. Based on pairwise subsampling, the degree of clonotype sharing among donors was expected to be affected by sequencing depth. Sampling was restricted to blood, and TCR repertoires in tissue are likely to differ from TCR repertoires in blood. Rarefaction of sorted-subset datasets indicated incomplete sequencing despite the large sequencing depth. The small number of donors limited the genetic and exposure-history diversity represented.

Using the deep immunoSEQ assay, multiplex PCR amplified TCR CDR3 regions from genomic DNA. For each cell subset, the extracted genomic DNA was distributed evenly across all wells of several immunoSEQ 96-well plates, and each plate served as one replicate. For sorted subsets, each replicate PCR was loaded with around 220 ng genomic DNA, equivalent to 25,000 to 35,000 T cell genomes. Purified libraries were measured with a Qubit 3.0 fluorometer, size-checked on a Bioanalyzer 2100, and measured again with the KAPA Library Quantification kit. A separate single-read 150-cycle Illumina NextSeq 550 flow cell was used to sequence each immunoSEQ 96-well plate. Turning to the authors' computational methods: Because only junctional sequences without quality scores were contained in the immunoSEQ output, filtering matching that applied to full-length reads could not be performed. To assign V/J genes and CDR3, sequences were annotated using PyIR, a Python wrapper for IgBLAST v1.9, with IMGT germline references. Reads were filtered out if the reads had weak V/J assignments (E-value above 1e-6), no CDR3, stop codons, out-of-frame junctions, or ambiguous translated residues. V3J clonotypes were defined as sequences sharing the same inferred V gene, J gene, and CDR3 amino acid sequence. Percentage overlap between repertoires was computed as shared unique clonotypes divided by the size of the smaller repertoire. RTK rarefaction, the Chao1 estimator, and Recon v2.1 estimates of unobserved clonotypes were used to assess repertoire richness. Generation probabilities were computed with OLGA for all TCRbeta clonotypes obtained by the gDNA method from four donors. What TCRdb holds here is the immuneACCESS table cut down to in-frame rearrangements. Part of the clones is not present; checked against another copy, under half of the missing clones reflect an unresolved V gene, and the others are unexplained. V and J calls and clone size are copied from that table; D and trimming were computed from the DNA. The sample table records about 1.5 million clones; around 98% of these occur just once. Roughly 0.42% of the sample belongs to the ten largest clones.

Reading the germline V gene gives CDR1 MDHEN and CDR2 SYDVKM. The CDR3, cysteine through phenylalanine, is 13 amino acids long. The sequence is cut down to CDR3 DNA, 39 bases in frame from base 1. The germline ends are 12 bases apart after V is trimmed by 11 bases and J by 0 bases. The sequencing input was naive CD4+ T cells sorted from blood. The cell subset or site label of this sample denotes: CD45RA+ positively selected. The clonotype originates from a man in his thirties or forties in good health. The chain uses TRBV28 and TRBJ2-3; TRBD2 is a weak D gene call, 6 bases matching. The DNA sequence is TGTGCCCACGGACGGGAGAGCACAGATACGCAGTATTTT. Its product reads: CAHGRESTDTQYF.